This T cell receptor beta chain was found in a study of CXCR3-negative and CXCR3-positive naive CD8 T cells. General study points: Similar TRBV-TRBJ gene usage was seen in naive CXCR3-negative and CXCR3-positive cells, but not in memory cells. Comparison of naive subsets found surface CD5 to be comparable, and TCR strength was inferred on the basis of TRB CDR3 properties. Naive cells positive for CXCR3 carried more hydrophobic TRB CDR3s than CXCR3-negative ones.

TRB cDNA was prepared as libraries by UMI-labeled 5' RACE. TCRdb processed the 5' RACE reads again and assigns one entry to each CDR3 protein, with no DNA. The sample data list 5,500 to 6,000 distinct CDR3 sequences. Per CD8+ T cell subset, triplicate sorts of 300,000 or so cells each were done. Comment on this clonotype: Antigen unknown.

Per germline, CDR1 SQVTM and CDR2 ANQGSEA. The CDR3 is 13 amino acids. The rearrangement joins TRBV29-1 to TRBJ1-1. The sample comprised naive CXCR3- CD8+ T cells from blood. Subset noted: CD45RO-CCR7+CD27+CD95- naive CD8+ T cells lacking CXCR3 (TNR3-). This sequence was found in a human donor in good health. Some clones in this sample may be carry-over from other donors' samples. CDR3 loop: CSAQYRMNTEAFF.